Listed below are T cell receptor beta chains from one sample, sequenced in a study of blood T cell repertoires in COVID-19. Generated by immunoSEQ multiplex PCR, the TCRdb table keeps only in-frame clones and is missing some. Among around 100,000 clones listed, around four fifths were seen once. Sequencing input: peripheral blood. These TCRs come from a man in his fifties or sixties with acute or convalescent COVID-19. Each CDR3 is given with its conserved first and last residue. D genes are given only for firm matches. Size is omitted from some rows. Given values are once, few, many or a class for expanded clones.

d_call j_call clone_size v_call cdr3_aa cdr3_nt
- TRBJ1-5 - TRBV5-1 CASSVDGLSNQPQHF TGCGCCAGCAGCGTGGATGGGCTAAGCAATCAGCCCCAGCATTTT
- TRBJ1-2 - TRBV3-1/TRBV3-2 CASSQEYRTYGYTF TGTGCCAGCAGCCAAGAGTACAGGACCTATGGCTACACCTTC
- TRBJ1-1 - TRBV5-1 CASSLDRDTEAFF TGCGCCAGCAGCTTGGACAGAGACACTGAAGCTTTCTTT
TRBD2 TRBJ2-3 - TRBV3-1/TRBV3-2 CASLTSGADTQYF TGTGCCAGCTTGACTAGCGGGGCAGATACGCAGTATTTT
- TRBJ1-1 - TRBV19 CASSIDRIGTEAFF TGTGCCAGTAGTATAGATCGCATCGGCACTGAAGCTTTCTTT
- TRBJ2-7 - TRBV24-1 CATSDNGNGAYEQYF TGTGCCACCAGTGATAACGGTAACGGGGCCTACGAGCAGTACTTC
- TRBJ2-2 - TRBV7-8 CASSLFRSSPGELFF TGTGCCAGCAGCTTATTTAGATCGAGTCCCGGGGAGCTGTTTTTT
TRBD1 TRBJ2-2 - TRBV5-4 CASSPRDRRPGELFF TGTGCCAGCAGCCCCCGGGACAGGAGGCCCGGGGAGCTGTTTTTT
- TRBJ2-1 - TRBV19 CASRLAREQFF TGTGCCAGTAGACTAGCCCGTGAGCAGTTCTTC
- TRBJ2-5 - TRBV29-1 CSVELRYQETQYF TGCAGCGTTGAGCTACGGTACCAAGAGACCCAGTACTTC
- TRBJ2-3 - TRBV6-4 CASSDSVGGPDTQYF TGTGCCAGCAGTGACTCTGTGGGAGGCCCAGATACGCAGTATTTT
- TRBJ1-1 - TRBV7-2 CASSLPWGDTEAFF TGTGCCAGCAGCTTACCCTGGGGAGACACTGAAGCTTTCTTT
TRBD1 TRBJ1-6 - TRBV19 CASRSTGGSPLHF TGTGCCAGTAGGTCGACAGGGGGTTCACCCCTCCACTTT
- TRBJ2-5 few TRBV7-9 CASRLGETQYF TGTGCCAGCAGGCTAGGAGAGACCCAGTACTTC
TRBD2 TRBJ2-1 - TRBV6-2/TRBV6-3 CASSSLAGGRNEQFF TGTGCCAGCAGTTCTTTGGCGGGAGGTCGCAATGAGCAGTTCTTC
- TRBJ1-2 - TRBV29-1 CSVVRLIANYGYTF TGCAGCGTTGTGAGACTGATAGCTAACTATGGCTACACCTTC
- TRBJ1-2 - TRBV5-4 CASSPSPGGYTF TGTGCCAGCAGCCCATCTCCTGGCGGCTACACCTTC
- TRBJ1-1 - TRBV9 CASSVGAQHTEAFF TGTGCCAGCAGCGTAGGGGCCCAGCACACTGAAGCTTTCTTT
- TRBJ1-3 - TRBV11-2 CASSFPGVSGNTIYF TGTGCCAGCAGCTTCCCAGGGGTTTCTGGAAACACCATATATTTT
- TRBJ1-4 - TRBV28 CASSSRGEKLFF TGTGCCAGCAGTTCCCGAGGGGAAAAACTGTTTTTT
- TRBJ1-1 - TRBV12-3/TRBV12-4 CASAGANTEAFF TGTGCCAGCGCGGGGGCGAACACTGAAGCTTTCTTT
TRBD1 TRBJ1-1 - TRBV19 CASSPPTGTKRNTEAFF TGTGCCAGTAGTCCGCCGACAGGGACCAAGCGGAACACTGAAGCTTTCTTT
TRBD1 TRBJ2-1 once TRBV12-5 CASGLGTGALYNEQFF TGTGCTAGTGGTTTGGGAACAGGGGCCTTGTACAATGAGCAGTTCTTC
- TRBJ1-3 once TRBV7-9 CASSPTDYSGNTIYF TGTGCCAGCAGCCCCACCGACTACTCTGGAAACACCATATATTTT
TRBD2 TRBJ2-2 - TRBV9 CASSVRLAGFTGELFF TGTGCCAGCAGCGTTAGGCTAGCGGGCTTCACCGGGGAGCTGTTTTTT
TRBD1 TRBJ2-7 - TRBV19 CASSIGGGRSYEQYF TGTGCCAGTAGTATAGGAGGGGGCCGCTCCTACGAGCAGTACTTC
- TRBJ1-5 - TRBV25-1 CASSDMAGVDQPQHF TGTGCCAGCAGTGACATGGCCGGGGTAGATCAGCCCCAGCATTTT
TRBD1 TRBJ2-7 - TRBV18 CASSPRQGRTYEQYF TGTGCCAGCTCACCGAGACAGGGGAGAACTTACGAGCAGTACTTC
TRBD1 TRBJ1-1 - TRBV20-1 CSASRAGGTEAFF TGCAGTGCTAGTCGGGCAGGGGGCACTGAAGCTTTCTTT
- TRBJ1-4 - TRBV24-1 CATSDSGATNEKLFF TGTGCCACCAGTGATTCGGGTGCAACTAATGAAAAACTGTTTTTT
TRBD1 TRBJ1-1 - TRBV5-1 CASSWGTGGEAFF TGCGCCAGCAGCTGGGGGACAGGAGGTGAAGCTTTCTTT
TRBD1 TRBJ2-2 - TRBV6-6 CASSFGTGGPGELFF TGTGCCAGCAGTTTCGGGACAGGGGGCCCCGGGGAGCTGTTTTTT
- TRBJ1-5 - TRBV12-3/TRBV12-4 CASSVGVTQHF TGTGCCAGCAGTGTCGGGGTGACCCAGCATTTT
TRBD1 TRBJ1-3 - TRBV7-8 CASSHNRPGQVGRTIYF TGTGCCAGCAGCCATAATCGTCCCGGACAGGTGGGTCGGACCATATATTTT
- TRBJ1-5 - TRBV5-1 CASSLRPGIRMEPQHF TGCGCCAGCAGCTTACGCCCGGGGATTAGGATGGAGCCCCAGCATTTT
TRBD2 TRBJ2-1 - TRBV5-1 CASSLSLAGGGDEQFF TGCGCCAGCAGCTTGTCTCTAGCGGGAGGGGGCGATGAGCAGTTCTTC
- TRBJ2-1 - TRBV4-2 CASSQGSATSGSPFF TGTGCCAGCAGCCAAGGTTCAGCGACTAGTGGTAGTCCGTTCTTC
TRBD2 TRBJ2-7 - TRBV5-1 CASSPGTSVGTEQYF TGCGCCAGCAGCCCGGGGACTAGCGTTGGTACCGAGCAGTACTTC
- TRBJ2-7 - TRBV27 CASRVGDEQYF TGTGCCAGCAGAGTCGGTGACGAGCAGTACTTC
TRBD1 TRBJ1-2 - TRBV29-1 CSARQGNWGYTF TGCAGCGCCAGACAGGGAAATTGGGGCTACACCTTC
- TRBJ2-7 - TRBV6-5 CASTLRSLYEQYF TGTGCCAGCACGTTGAGGTCCCTCTACGAGCAGTACTTC
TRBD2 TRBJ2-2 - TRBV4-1 CASSTGGYTGELFF TGCGCCAGCAGTACGGGAGGATACACCGGGGAGCTGTTTTTT
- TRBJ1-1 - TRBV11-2 CASSSDFRWPNTEAFF TGTGCCAGCAGCTCCGACTTTAGGTGGCCGAACACTGAAGCTTTCTTT
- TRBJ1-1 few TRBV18 CASSLNPGHINTEAFF TGTGCCAGCTCACTAAATCCGGGACACATAAACACTGAAGCTTTCTTT
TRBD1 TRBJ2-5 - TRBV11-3 CASRPHRGQGPETQYF TGTGCCAGCCGACCCCACCGGGGACAGGGTCCAGAGACCCAGTACTTC
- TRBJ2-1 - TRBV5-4 CASSLISGTVSNEQFF TGTGCCAGCAGCTTGATTAGCGGGACAGTTTCCAATGAGCAGTTCTTC
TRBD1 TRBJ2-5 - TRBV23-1 CASSQPGTGQRETQYF TGCGCCAGCAGTCAACCCGGGACAGGGCAAAGGGAGACCCAGTACTTC
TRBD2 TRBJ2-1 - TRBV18 CASSPSGASEQFF TGTGCCAGCTCACCAAGCGGGGCTTCTGAGCAGTTCTTC
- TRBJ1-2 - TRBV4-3 CASSQQGGNIYGYTF TGCGCCAGCAGCCAACAGGGCGGAAACATCTATGGCTACACCTTC
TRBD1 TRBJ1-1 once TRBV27 CASQTGGGRLEAFF TGTGCCAGCCAGACAGGGGGTGGCCGCCTCGAAGCTTTCTTT
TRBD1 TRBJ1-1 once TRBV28 CASVTGGNTEAFF TGTGCCAGCGTTACAGGGGGGAACACTGAAGCTTTCTTT
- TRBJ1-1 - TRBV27 CASKGLTSTEAFF TGTGCCAGCAAAGGACTTACGAGCACTGAAGCTTTCTTT
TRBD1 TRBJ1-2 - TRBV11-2 CASSKTGTAQSGYTF TGTGCCAGCAGCAAAACTGGGACAGCCCAGAGTGGCTACACCTTC
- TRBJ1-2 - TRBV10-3 CAISESADYGYTF TGTGCCATCAGTGAGTCGGCAGATTATGGCTACACCTTC
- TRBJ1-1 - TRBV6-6 CASSYVLGAATEAFF TGTGCCAGCAGTTATGTTCTGGGGGCGGCCACTGAAGCTTTCTTT